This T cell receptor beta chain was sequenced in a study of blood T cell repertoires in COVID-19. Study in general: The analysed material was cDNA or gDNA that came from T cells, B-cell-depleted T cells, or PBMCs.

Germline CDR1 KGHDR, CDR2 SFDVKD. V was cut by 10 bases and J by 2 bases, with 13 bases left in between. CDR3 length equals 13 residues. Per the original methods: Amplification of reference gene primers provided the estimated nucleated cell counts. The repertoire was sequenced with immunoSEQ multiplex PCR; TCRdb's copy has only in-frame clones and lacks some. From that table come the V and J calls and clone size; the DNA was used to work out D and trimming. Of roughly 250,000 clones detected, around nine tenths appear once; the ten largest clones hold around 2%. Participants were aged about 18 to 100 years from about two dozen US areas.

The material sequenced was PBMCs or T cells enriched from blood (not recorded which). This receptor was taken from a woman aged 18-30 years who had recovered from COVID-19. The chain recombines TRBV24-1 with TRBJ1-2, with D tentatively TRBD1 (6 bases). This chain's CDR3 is CATRGQGNYGYTF. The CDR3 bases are TGTGCCACTCGCGGGCAGGGGAACTATGGCTACACCTTC.